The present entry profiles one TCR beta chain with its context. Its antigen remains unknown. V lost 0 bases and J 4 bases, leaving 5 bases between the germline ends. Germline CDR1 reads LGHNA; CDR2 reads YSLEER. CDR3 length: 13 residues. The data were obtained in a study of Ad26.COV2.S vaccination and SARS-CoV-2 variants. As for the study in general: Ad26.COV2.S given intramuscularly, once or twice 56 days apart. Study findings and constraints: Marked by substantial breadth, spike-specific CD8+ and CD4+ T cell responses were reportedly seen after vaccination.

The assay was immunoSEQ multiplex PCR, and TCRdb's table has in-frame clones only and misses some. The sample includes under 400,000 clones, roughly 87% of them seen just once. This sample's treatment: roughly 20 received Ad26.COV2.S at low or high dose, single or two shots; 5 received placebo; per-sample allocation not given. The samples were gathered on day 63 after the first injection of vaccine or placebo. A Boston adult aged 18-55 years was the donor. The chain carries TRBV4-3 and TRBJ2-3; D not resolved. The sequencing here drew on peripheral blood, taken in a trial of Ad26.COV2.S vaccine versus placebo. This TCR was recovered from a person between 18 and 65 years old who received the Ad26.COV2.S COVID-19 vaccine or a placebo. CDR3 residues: CASSQEIPDTQYF. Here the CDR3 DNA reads TGCGCCAGCAGCCAAGAGATCCCAGATACGCAGTATTTT.